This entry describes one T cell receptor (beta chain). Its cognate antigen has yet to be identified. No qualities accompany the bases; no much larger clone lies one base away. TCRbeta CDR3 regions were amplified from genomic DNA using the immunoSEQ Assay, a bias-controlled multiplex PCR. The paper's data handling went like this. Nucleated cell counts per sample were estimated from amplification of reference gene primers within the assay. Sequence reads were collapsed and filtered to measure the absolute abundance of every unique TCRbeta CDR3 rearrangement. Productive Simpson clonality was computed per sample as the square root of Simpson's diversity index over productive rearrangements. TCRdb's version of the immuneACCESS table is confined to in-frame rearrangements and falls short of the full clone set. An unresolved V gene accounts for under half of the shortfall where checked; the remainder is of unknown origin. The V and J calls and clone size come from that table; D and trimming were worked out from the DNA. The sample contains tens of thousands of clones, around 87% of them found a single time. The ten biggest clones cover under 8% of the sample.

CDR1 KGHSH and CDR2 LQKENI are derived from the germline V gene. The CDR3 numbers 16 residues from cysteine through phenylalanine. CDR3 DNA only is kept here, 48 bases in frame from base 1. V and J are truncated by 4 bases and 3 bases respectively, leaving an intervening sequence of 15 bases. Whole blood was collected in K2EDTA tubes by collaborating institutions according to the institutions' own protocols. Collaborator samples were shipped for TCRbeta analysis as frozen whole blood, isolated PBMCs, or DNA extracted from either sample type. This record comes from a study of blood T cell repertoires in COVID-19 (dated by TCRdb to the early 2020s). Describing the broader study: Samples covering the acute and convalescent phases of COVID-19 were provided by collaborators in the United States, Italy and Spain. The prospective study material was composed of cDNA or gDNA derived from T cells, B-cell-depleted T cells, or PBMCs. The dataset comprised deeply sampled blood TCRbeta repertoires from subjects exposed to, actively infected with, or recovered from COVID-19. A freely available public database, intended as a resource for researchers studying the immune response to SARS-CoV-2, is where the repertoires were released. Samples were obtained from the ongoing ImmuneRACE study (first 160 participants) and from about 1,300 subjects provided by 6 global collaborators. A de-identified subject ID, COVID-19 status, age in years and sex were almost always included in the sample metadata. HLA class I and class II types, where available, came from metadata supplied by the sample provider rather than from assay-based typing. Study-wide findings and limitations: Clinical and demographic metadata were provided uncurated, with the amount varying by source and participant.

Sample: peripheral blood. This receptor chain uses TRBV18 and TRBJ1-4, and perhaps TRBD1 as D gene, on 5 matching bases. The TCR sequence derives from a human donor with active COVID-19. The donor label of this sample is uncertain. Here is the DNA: TGTGCCAGCTCACACTTCTCGGGGGGTGCTAATGAAAAACTGTTTTTT. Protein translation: CASSHFSGGANEKLFF.